The table lists the clone carrying this T cell receptor (beta chain) with a count of one. A single base separates this from a much larger clone, so it may be a read error. In this CDR3 the conserved last residue, phenylalanine or tryptophan, is missing, so a read error is likely. This record comes from a study of tumor and adjacent non-tumor tissue in lung cancer. The template was RNA from unsorted bulk tissue. CDR1 and CDR2 from the germline V gene are MNHNS and SASEGT. This CDR3 spans 15 amino acids. Three rounds of nested PCR, following a modified ARM-PCR protocol, produced the TCRbeta library. One entry per CDR3 protein, called by TCRdb with MiXCR from the multiplex PCR reads. The sample shows under 100,000 distinct CDR3 sequences, about two thirds of them seen only once.

The TCR comes from a woman in her 70s with non-small cell lung cancer. The chain joins TRBV6-1 to TRBJ2-3, with TRBD1 matching 8 bases. Sequencing used lung tumor tissue. The CDR3 reads CACSVRQGSTDTQYL. CDR3 nucleotides: TGTGCCTGCAGTGTTCGACAGGGGTCCACAGATACGCAGTATTTG.